This T cell receptor beta chain was recovered during a study of cytomegalovirus exposure and HLA in healthy donors (TCRdb year 2017). About the study as a whole: In an earlier analysis of fewer than 750 of the donors, under 300 Gb of sequence data and just under 120 million unique TCR beta sequences from about 179 million T cells were reported. An early release that covered 640 HLA-typed donors contained about 300 gigabases of sequencing data and 75 million to 100 million unique TCR sequences. Among the roughly 430 genotyped donors, approximately 76% belonged to the genetic ancestry cluster associated with self-reported Caucasian donors. The aim of the study was to test whether cataloging public T cell receptors could identify signatures of past pathogen exposure. The study profiled the T cell repertoires of around 700 subjects by immunosequencing and related them to cytomegalovirus serostatus. In addition to the first cohort of 666 subjects, a separate validation cohort of about 120 different subjects was used. To predict cytomegalovirus infection status, the study brought together high-throughput TCR immunosequencing, statistical association of individual TCRs with disease status, and machine learning. In a later analysis, previously published TCR beta repertoires from 670 or so donors were re-analyzed and high-resolution HLA genotyping was added so that TCR occurrence patterns could be studied. Rather than using new phenotypic data, the later analysis identified candidate immune exposures from TCR beta sequences and from how often those sequences occurred across donors. An earlier analysis of 587 of the donors used high-throughput TCR beta sequencing to judge whether each TCR beta V gene segment behaved as functional or pseudogenic. Donor age, sex, ethnicity and CMV serostatus were collected together with the repertoire data. A later genetic analysis took genome-wide SNP genotypes for 398 of the 666 donors and used that subset as a discovery cohort. All discovery cohort repertoires had been generated using a single sequencing platform. HLA typing covered class I and class II loci at four-digit resolution. The number of donors typed differed by locus, with roughly 629-640 for A, B, C, DRB1 and DQB1, around 500 for DQA1, 600 to 610 for DPA1, and around 450 for DPB1. Four or five DR-DQ haplotypes were handled as single units for association and clustering, since linkage in the cohort was strong. Among roughly 370 genotyped donors of the cohort, an average of approximately 240,000 unique TCR beta nucleotide sequences were sequenced per donor, roughly 18% of them non-productive.

The cohort consisted of hundreds of healthy bone marrow donors. Cohort members were all nominally healthy when sampled, although unrecorded immune exposures were likely present. The donor was CMV seronegative and belonged to the group of several hundred seronegative cohort members. A peripheral blood sample was collected from each donor, and TCR beta sequencing was performed on peripheral blood mononuclear cells. Genomic DNA extraction from the blood cell samples was performed with the Qiagen DNeasy Blood Extraction Kit. Germline trimming amounts to 3 bases on V and 6 bases on J, with 4 as the count of junction bases outside the gene matches. The CDR3 runs 15 amino acids, cysteine and phenylalanine included. Only CDR3 DNA remains: 45 bases, in frame from the first base. Sequences SGHTA (CDR1) and FQGNSA (CDR2) are obtained from the germline V gene. Results and caveats for the whole study, not just this receptor: Some IMGT-functional V segments, including TRBV6-2 and TRBV6-3, could not be distinguished by the 87-base-pair reads and were therefore excluded. In a later analysis, HLA-associated TCR beta chains showed more clonal expansion and lower generation probabilities than non-associated chains that were equally common. Because HLA typing was missing for some donors at each locus, association tests included only the typed subset. This cohort had only TCR beta chains sequenced, and the lack of alpha or paired-chain data limited which features could be detected. Several of the top co-occurrence clusters appeared to be linked to parvovirus B19, influenza, CMV and Epstein-Barr virus, according to a later analysis. An earlier analysis of around 500 of the donors showed that most TCR beta V segments appeared in productive rearrangements either about 87% or about 30% of the time, which broadly matched IMGT annotations. Most TCR sequences were observed very rarely across donors, whereas some public TCRs were present in many individuals. In a later analysis, the rate of TCR association differed among HLA loci, with DRB1 alleles having the most associated TCRs and HLA-C alleles having the fewest. Correlated functional status among segregating V segments might be attributable to linkage disequilibrium, but an unknown experimental factor could not be ruled out. In both the original and validation cohorts, the classifier was reported to diagnose cytomegalovirus status with high specificity and sensitivity. Because counts were too low, more than 15 rarely observed V segments, including chromosome 9 orphons, were excluded from the earlier analysis of under 650 of the donors. A cluster of highly shared sequence variants was judged likely to be a technical artifact of the sequencing pipeline. In a later genetic analysis, a missense DCLRE1C variant was associated with V-gene and J-gene trimming of TCR beta chains, and the association was replicated in an independent cohort. A further reported finding was that TCR beta sequences accurately predicted the HLA-A and HLA-B alleles for most subjects in the first cohort. Immune exposure information for the cohort was limited to CMV serostatus. In vitro tests confirmed that a few of the cytomegalovirus-associated TCR beta chains recognize cytomegalovirus antigens. In a later genetic analysis, fewer N-insertions in productive TCRs were reported among donors in an Asian-associated ancestry cluster than the approximately 710-donor mean. Strong co-occurrence of HLA alleles, especially DR and DQ, made assigning TCR associations to individual alleles difficult. Presence/absence analyses assumed roughly uniform sequencing depth across donors, an assumption that may not hold. The authors suggested that the approach could potentially be extended to other disease states and immunological phenotypes. A later analysis associated 15,000 to 20,000 TCR beta sequences with specific HLA alleles at a false discovery rate of 0.05. The study listed approximately 150 TCR beta chains as associated with cytomegalovirus. In a later analysis, most CMV-associated TCR beta chains were found to appear HLA-restricted, with HLA associations seemingly driven largely by CMV exposure.

As concerns this clone: Its antigen has not been determined. Base qualities were left out, and no much larger clone turns up one base away.

Preparation of the library involved the immunoSEQ multiplex PCR assay. A mixture of 60 forward primers for TCR Vbeta segments and 13 reverse primers for TCR Jbeta segments was used in the multiplex PCR. A multiplex PCR assay on genomic DNA amplified the CDR3 region of rearranged TCR beta genes. On the Illumina HiSeq System, the amplified TCR beta libraries were sequenced as 87-base-pair reads. The original methods were these. A later analysis counted approximately 76 million unique TCR beta chains across the 690 or so repertoires, and 10 million to 11 million of these chains were shared by at least two donors. To remove PCR and sequencing errors, raw reads were error-corrected and collapsed into unique sequences using a nearest-neighbor algorithm that merged closely related sequences. CDR3 sequences were aligned to IMGT reference sequences to assign V, D and J gene segments. Each retained sequence needed at least a six-nucleotide match to both a V gene segment and a J gene segment. A rearrangement was called productive if the CDR3 had no stop codons and remained in frame with V and J, and every other rearrangement was called non-productive. Following IMGT convention, CDR3 was defined as the stretch from the second conserved V-encoded cysteine up to the conserved J-encoded phenylalanine. The earlier analysis of about 590 of the donors excluded sequences that lacked an unambiguous match to a single V gene segment. An earlier analysis of under 750 of the donors called V segments functional above 56.7% productive rearrangements and segregating when the between-donor standard deviation exceeded 5%. A statistical classification framework was developed to diagnose cytomegalovirus status using the catalog of TCR beta chain sequences. In a later analysis, V and J genes were assigned by comparing TCR nucleotide sequences against IMGT/GENE-DB human TR gene sequences. A later analysis assigned CDR3 sequences and most-parsimonious VDJ recombination scenarios with the TCRdist pipeline. In a later analysis, every TCR beta chain was defined by the combination of its CDR3 amino acid sequence and its V-gene family, and reads without a unique V-gene family were dropped. To address suspected cross-contamination and a sequencing artifact, a later analysis removed 450 to 700 highly shared, low-generation-probability nucleotide sequences. A later analysis calculated a clonal expansion index for each public chain from normalized within-repertoire ranks of inferred template counts. In a later analysis, generation probabilities were computed with a VDJ recombination model fitted to out-of-frame rearrangements, and the resulting probabilities were checked against IGoR. A later analysis scored TCR-TCR, TCR-HLA and TCR-CMV co-occurrence with hypergeometric tests, applying a repertoire-size bias correction to TCR pairs. In a later analysis, false discovery rates were estimated by permuting HLA or CMV assignments 20 times. A later analysis grouped co-occurring TCRs with DBSCAN, adding TCRdist sequence similarity when clustering within HLA-allele-positive subsets. Co-occurrence clustering excluded repertoires with fewer than 30,000 or more than 120,000 public chains, plus five with anomalous nucleotide sharing. TCRdb obtained this table from immuneACCESS and retained in-frame rearrangements with V and J assigned. These tables miss some clones; where compared with another copy, unresolved V genes account for less than half of the shortfall, and the remainder is unexplained. Clonal size and the V and J genes are those of that table, whereas D and trimming came from the DNA. This sample comprises about 140,000 clones, about three quarters of them detected only once. The ten most abundant clones make up 1.5% to 2% of the sample.

This sequence originates from a woman in her 30s in good health and CMV-seronegative. Sequenced: PBMCs. The V gene is TRBV7-2 and the J gene is TRBJ2-1; 11 bases in between match TRBD2. The DNA sequence is as follows: TGTGCCAGCAGCTTGGCCGGGACTAGCGGCAATGAGCAGTTCTTC. Translated, it reads CASSLAGTSGNEQFF.